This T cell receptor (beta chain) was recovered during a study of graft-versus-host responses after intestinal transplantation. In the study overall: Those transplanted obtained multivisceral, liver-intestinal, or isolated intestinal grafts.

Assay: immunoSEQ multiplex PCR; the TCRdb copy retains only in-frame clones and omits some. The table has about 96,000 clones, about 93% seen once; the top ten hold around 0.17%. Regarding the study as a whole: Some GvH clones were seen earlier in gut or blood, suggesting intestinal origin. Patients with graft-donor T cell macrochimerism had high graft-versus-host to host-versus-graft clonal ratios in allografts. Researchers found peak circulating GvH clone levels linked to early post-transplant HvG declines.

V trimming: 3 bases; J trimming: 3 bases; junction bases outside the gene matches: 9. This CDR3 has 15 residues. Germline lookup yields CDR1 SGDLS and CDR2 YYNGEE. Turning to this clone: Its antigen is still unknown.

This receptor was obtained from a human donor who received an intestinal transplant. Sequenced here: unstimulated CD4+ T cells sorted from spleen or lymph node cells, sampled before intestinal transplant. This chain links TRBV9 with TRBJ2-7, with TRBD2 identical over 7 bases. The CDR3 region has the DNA TGTGCCAGCAGCGCCCGTCCGGCTAGCGGCTACGAGCAGTACTTC. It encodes CASSARPASGYEQYF. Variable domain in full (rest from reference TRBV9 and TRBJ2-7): DSGVTQTPKHLITATGQRVTLRCSPRSGDLSVYWYQQSLDQGLQFLIQYYNGEERAKGNILERFSAQQFPDLHSELNLSSLELGDSALYFCASSARPASGYEQYFGPGTRLTVT.